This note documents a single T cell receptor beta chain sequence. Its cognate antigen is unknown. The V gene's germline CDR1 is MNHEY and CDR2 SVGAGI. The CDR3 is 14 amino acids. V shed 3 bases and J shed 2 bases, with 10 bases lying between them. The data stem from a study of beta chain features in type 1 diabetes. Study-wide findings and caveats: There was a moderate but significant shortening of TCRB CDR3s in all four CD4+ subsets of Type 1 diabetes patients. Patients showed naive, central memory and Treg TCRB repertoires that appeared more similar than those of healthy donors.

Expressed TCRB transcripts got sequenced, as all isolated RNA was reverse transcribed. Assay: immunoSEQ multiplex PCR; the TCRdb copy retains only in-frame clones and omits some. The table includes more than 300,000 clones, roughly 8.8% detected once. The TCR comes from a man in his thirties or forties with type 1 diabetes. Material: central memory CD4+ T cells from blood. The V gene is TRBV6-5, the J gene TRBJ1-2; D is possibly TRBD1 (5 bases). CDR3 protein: CASSYTQGNYGYTF. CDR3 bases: TGTGCCAGCAGTTATACCCAGGGAAACTATGGCTACACCTTC.